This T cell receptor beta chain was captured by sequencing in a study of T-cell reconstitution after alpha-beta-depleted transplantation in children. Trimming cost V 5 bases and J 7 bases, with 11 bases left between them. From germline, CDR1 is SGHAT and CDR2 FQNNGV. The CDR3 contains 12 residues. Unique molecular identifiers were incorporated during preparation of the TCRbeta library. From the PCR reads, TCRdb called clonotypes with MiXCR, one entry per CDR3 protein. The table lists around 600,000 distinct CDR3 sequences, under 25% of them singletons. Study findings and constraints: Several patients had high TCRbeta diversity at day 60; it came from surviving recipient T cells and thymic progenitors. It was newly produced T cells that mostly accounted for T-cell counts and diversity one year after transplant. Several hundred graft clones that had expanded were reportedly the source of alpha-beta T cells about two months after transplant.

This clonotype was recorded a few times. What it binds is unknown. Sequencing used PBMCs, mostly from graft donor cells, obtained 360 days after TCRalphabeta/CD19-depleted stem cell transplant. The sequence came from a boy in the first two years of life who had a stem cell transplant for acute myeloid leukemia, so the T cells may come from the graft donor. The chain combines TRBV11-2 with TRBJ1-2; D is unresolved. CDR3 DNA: TGTGCCAGCAGCCCAAACGGATTTGGCTACACCTTC. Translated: CASSPNGFGYTF.